The entry below describes one TCR beta chain. Its antigen is unidentified. This entry comes from a study of T-cell memory formation after mild COVID-19. Study background: TCR clusters were mostly confined to one donor each.

TCRdb used MiXCR to reprocess the 5' RACE reads, holding one entry per CDR3 protein. The sample yields around 130,000 distinct CDR3 sequences, 14% to 15% seen once. Study-wide results and caveats: Within pre-infection memory, some responding clones were found, suggesting cross-reactive memory joined.

The sample was PBMCs or a T cell subset sorted from them (not recorded which). The receptor's source is an adult woman who had mild COVID-19 (a few samples of this study predate the infection). Cell type and time point are not known.

The CDR3 sequence: CASRSNERATNEKLFF. The CDR3 DNA reads as TGCGCCAGCAGATCGAATGAGCGAGCAACTAATGAAAAACTGTTTTTT. The chain uses TRBV5-1 and TRBJ1-4; D gene ambiguous. V was shortened by 5 bases and J by 0 bases, with 14 bases between the two germline ends. The CDR3 contains 16 residues. In germline, CDR1 is SGHRS, CDR2 YFSETQ.